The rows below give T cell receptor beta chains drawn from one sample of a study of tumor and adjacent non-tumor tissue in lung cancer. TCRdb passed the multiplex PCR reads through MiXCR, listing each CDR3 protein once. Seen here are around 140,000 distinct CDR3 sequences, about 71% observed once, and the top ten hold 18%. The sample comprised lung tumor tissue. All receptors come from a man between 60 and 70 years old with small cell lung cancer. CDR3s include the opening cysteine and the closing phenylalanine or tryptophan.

CDR3aa: CASSWTAVNTEAFF
v_gene: TRBV11-1
j_gene: TRBJ1-1

CDR3aa: CASSTGIGPETQYF
v_gene: TRBV4-2
j_gene: TRBJ2-5

CDR3aa: CDSSRFPGLAGLVKNIQYF
v_gene: TRBV11-1
j_gene: TRBJ2-4

CDR3aa: CASSWGQGGNQPQHF
v_gene: TRBV12-3/TRBV12-4
j_gene: TRBJ1-5

CDR3aa: CAWSVRDRVYYNEQFF
v_gene: TRBV30
j_gene: TRBJ2-1

CDR3aa: CSVGEGRATDTLYF
v_gene: TRBV29-1
j_gene: TRBJ2-3

CDR3aa: CASSYSGGGHEQYF
v_gene: TRBV6-2/TRBV6-3
j_gene: TRBJ2-7

CDR3aa: CASTRGGQNTESLF
v_gene: TRBV6-1
j_gene: TRBJ1-1

CDR3aa: CSVGLATYEKYF
v_gene: TRBV29-1
j_gene: TRBJ2-7

CDR3aa: CSAQTLLPPYEQYF
v_gene: TRBV29-1
j_gene: TRBJ2-7

CDR3aa: CASSQEGDRGIMNTEAFF
v_gene: TRBV4-1
j_gene: TRBJ1-1

CDR3aa: CASSPRGDLNIQYF
v_gene: TRBV19
j_gene: TRBJ2-4

CDR3aa: CASKSGAANTGELFF
v_gene: TRBV28
j_gene: TRBJ2-2

CDR3aa: CASSPQLAGNYNEQFF
v_gene: TRBV11-2
j_gene: TRBJ2-1

CDR3aa: CASSLRSGRDGAKNIQYF
v_gene: TRBV6-6
j_gene: TRBJ2-4

CDR3aa: CSARAGAEANVLTF
v_gene: TRBV20-1
j_gene: TRBJ2-6

CDR3aa: CSARIHPAVIRSYNEQFF
v_gene: TRBV20-1
j_gene: TRBJ2-1

CDR3aa: CANSHDGQGGAGSPLHF
v_gene: TRBV4-2
j_gene: TRBJ1-6

CDR3aa: CANTKRGSYEQYF
v_gene: TRBV11-3
j_gene: TRBJ2-7

CDR3aa: CASSLSPAANTGELFF
v_gene: TRBV7-6
j_gene: TRBJ2-2

CDR3aa: CASSPYGAAGGAYEQYF
v_gene: TRBV11-1
j_gene: TRBJ2-7

CDR3aa: CASGLEVGNIQYF
v_gene: TRBV12-5
j_gene: TRBJ2-4

CDR3aa: CSASSSSGTSTDTQYF
v_gene: TRBV20-1
j_gene: TRBJ2-3

CDR3aa: CSLYEGVNEQFF
v_gene: TRBV29-1
j_gene: TRBJ2-1

CDR3aa: CATSDNDRAGEAFF
v_gene: TRBV24-1
j_gene: TRBJ1-1

CDR3aa: CASVPLAGGINEQFF
v_gene: TRBV6-1
j_gene: TRBJ2-1

CDR3aa: CASSEEGETQYF
v_gene: TRBV7-9
j_gene: TRBJ2-5

CDR3aa: CSAGEPIGEQYF
v_gene: TRBV20-1
j_gene: TRBJ2-7

CDR3aa: CSATRLAEATYNEQFF
v_gene: TRBV20-1
j_gene: TRBJ2-1

CDR3aa: CSTGERDEKLFF
v_gene: TRBV20-1
j_gene: TRBJ1-4

CDR3aa: CAWRRLAFVNTEAFF
v_gene: TRBV30
j_gene: TRBJ1-1

CDR3aa: CANSAGDRGRVTDTQYF
v_gene: TRBV5-6
j_gene: TRBJ2-3

CDR3aa: CAGSFPGWGRADTQYF
v_gene: TRBV11-2
j_gene: TRBJ2-3

CDR3aa: CASSQELADYEQCF
v_gene: TRBV4-2
j_gene: TRBJ2-7

CDR3aa: CASSQATGTGKFF
v_gene: TRBV4-1
j_gene: TRBJ2-1

CDR3aa: CASSLQADYNEQFF
v_gene: TRBV11-3
j_gene: TRBJ2-1

CDR3aa: CASSQGPEAFF
v_gene: TRBV4-2
j_gene: TRBJ1-1

CDR3aa: CTSSYSGRLSGNTIYF
v_gene: TRBV6-2/TRBV6-3
j_gene: TRBJ1-3

CDR3aa: CASSHTTWDQPQRF
v_gene: TRBV6-5
j_gene: TRBJ1-5

CDR3aa: CSAILEPRETQCF
v_gene: TRBV20-1
j_gene: TRBJ2-5

CDR3aa: CGSSRHGVGQETQYF
v_gene: TRBV5-4
j_gene: TRBJ2-5

CDR3aa: CSARYGVRGTDTQYF
v_gene: TRBV20-1
j_gene: TRBJ2-3

CDR3aa: CASSSIPSSYTEQFF
v_gene: TRBV6-6
j_gene: TRBJ2-1

CDR3aa: CASRMTGETYNEQFF
v_gene: TRBV6-5
j_gene: TRBJ2-1

CDR3aa: CATSASQGIQTQYF
v_gene: TRBV24-1
j_gene: TRBJ2-5

CDR3aa: CSAIENPWVTEAFF
v_gene: TRBV20-1
j_gene: TRBJ1-1

CDR3aa: CASILAHQGSALF
v_gene: TRBV11-3
j_gene: TRBJ1-2

CDR3aa: CASSLGGTYYGYTF
v_gene: TRBV11-3
j_gene: TRBJ1-2

CDR3aa: CASNDPATADTQYF
v_gene: TRBV5-1
j_gene: TRBJ2-3

CDR3aa: CASSQDRAGSPLQF
v_gene: TRBV11-3
j_gene: TRBJ1-6

CDR3aa: CARCSSGSTEKYF
v_gene: TRBV12-3/TRBV12-4
j_gene: TRBJ2-7

CDR3aa: CVSSLDGRLHYNEHFF
v_gene: TRBV11-3
j_gene: TRBJ2-1

CDR3aa: CSVAALLLDTQYF
v_gene: TRBV20-1
j_gene: TRBJ2-3